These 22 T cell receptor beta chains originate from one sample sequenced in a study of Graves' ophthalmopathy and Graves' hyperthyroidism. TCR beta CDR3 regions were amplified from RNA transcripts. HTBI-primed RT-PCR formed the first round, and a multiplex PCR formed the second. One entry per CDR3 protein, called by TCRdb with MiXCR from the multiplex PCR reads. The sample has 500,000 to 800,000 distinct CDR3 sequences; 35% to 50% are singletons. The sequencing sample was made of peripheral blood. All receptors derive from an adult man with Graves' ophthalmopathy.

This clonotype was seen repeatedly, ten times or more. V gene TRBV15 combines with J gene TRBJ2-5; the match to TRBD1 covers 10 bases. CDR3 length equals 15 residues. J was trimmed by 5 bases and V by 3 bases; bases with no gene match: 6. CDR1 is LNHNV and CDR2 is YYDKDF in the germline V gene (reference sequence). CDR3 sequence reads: CATSSRQGAYETQYF. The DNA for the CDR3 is TGTGCCACCAGCAGCCGACAGGGGGCCTATGAGACCCAGTACTTC.

CDR3 loop: CASSQDTADLRDYEQYF. CDR3 in DNA: TGTGCCAGCAGCCAGGATACTGCAGACCTGAGGGACTACGAGCAGTACTTC. The chain is built from TRBV3-1 and TRBJ2-7; TRBD2 is a possible D gene (5 bases). CDR3 length equals 17 residues. Germline CDR1 LGHDT, CDR2 YNNKEL (reference sequence). V lost 3 bases and J 3 bases, leaving 21 bases between the germline ends.

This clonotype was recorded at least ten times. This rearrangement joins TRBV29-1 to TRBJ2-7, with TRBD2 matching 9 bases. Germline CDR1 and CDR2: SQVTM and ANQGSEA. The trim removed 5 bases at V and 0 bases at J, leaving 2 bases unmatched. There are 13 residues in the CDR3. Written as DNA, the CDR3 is TGCAGCGTTCTAGCGGGACTCTCCTACGAGCAGTACTTC. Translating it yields CSVLAGLSYEQYF.

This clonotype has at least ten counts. The CDR3 region is CSARDNRLTNEKLFF. Here the CDR3 DNA reads TGCAGTGCTAGAGACAACAGGCTAACTAATGAAAAACTGTTTTTT. The chain joins TRBV20-1 to TRBJ1-4, with TRBD1 as a possible D gene (5 bases). Germline V gives CDR1 DFQATT, CDR2 SNEGSKA (reference sequence). The V end lost 0 bases, the J end lost 1 base, and 9 bases lay between the germline ends. The CDR3 spans 15 residues.

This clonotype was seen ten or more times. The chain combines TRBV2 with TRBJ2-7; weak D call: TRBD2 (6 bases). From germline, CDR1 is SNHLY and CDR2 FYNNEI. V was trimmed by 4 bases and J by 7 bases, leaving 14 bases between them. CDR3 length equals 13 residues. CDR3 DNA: TGTGCCAGCAGTGCGACTAGGTTTGGTGAGCAGTACTTC. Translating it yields CASSATRFGEQYF.

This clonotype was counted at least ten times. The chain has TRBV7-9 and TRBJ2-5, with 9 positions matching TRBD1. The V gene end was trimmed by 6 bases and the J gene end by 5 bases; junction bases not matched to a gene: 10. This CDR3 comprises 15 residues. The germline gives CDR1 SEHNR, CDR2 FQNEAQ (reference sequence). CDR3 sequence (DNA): TGTGCCAGCAGGCGGGACAGGGATTTTTCGGAGACCCAGTACTTC. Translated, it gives CASRRDRDFSETQYF.

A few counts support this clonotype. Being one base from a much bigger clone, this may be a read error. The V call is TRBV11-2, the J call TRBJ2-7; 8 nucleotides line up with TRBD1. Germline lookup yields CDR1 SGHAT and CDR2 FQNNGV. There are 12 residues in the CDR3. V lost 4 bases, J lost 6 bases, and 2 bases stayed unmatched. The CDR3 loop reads CASSSDRGEQYF. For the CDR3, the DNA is TGTGCCAGCAGCTCTGACAGGGGCGAGCAGTACTTC.

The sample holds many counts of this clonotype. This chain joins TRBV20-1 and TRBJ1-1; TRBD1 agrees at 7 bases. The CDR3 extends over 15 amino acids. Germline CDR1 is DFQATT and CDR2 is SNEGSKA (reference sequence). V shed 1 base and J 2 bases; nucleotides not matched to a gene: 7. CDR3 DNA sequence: TGCAGTGCTAGAGGTCCGGCAGGGGGAAACACTGAAGCTTTCTTT. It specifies CSARGPAGGNTEAFF.

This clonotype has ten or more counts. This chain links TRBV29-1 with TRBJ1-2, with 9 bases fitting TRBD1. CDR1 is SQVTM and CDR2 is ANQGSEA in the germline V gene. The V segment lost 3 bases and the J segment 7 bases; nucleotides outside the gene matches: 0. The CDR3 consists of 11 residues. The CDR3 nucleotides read TGCAGCGTTGAGGACAGGGGTGGCTACACCTTC. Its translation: CSVEDRGGYTF.

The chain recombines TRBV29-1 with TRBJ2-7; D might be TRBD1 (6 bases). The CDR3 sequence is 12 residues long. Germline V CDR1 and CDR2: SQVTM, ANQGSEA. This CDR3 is CSSRQGTYEQYF. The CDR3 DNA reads TGCAGTTCCCGGCAGGGGACCTACGAGCAGTACTTC.

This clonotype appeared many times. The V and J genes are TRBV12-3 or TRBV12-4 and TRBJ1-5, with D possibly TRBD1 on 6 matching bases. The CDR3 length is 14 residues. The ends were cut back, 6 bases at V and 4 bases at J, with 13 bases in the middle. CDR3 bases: TGTGCCAGCAGGGTAGGGACATCTAATCAGCCCCAGCATTTT. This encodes CASRVGTSNQPQHF.

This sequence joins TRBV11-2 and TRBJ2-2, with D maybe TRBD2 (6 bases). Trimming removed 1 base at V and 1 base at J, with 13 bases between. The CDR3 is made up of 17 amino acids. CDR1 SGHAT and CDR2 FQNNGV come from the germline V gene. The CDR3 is CASSLARGGVNTGELFF. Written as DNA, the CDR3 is TGTGCCAGCAGCTTAGCCCGGGGCGGGGTGAACACCGGGGAGCTGTTTTTT.

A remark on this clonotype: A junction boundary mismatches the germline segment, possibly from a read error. CDR3 DNA: TGCAGTGCTACAGGGATGACGGACACTGAAGCCTTCTTT. Protein product: CSATGMTDTEAFF. V is TRBV20-1 and J is TRBJ1-1, with D maybe TRBD1 (5 bases). The CDR3 extends over 13 amino acids. Germline assignment: CDR1 DFQATT and CDR2 SNEGSKA (reference sequence).

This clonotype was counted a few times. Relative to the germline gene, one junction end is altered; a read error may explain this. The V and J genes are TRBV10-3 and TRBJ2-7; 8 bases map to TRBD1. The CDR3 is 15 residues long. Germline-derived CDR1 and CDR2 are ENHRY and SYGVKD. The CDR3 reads CASSEVDREGYEQYF. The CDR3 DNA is TGTGCCAGCAGTGAAGTGGACAGGGAAGGCTACGAGCAGTACTTC.

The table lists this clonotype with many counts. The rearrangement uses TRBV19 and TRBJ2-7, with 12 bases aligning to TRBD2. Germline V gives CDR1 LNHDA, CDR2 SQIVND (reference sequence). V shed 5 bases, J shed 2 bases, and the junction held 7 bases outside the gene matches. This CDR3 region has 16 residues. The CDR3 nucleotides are TGTGCCAGTAGTTCATGGACTAGCGGGGTCGCCTACGAGCAGTACTTC. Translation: CASSSWTSGVAYEQYF.

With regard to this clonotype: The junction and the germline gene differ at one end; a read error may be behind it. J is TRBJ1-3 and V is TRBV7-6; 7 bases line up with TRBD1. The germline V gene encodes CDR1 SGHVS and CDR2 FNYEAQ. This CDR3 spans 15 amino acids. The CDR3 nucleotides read TGCGCCAGCAGCCGGGACAGCAACTCTGGAAACACCATATATTTT. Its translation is CASSRDSNSGNTIYF.

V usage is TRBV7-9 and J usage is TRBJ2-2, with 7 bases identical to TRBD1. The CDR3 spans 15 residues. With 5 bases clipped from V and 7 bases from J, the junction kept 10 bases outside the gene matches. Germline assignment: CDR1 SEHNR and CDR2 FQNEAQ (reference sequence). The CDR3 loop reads CASSQVWDSNGELFF. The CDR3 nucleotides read TGTGCCAGCAGCCAAGTCTGGGACAGTAACGGGGAGCTGTTTTTT. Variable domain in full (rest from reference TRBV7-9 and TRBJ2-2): DTGVSQNPRHKITKRGQNVTFRCDPISEHNRLYWYRQTLGQGPEFLTYFQNEAQLEKSRLLSDRFSAERPKGSFSTLEIQRTEQGDSAMYLCASSQVWDSNGELFFGEGSRLTVL.

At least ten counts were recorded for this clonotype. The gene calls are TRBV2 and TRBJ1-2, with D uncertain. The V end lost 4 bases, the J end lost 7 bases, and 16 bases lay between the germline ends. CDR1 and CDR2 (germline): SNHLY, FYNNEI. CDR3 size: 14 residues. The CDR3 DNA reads TGTGCCAGCAGTGGTAGCTCCGGTGGAGGTGGCTACACCTTC. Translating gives CASSGSSGGGGYTF. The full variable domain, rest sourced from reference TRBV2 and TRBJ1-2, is EPEVTQTPSHQVTQMGQEVILRCVPISNHLYFYWYRQILGQKVEFLVSFYNNEISEKSEIFDDQFSVERPDGSNFTLKIRSTKLEDSAMYFCASSGSSGGGGYTFGSGTRLTVV.

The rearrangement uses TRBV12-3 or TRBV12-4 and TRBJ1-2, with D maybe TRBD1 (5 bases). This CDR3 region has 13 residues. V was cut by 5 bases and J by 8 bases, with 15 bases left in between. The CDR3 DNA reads TGTGCCAGCAGTCTACAGGATTTCGGAGGCTACACCTTC. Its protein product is CASSLQDFGGYTF.

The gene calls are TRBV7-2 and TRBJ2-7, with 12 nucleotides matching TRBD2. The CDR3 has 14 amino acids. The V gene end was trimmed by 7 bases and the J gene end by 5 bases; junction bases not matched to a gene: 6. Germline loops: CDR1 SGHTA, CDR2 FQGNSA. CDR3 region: CASTWTSGMDEQYF. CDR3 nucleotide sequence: TGTGCCAGCACCTGGACTAGCGGGATGGACGAGCAGTACTTC.

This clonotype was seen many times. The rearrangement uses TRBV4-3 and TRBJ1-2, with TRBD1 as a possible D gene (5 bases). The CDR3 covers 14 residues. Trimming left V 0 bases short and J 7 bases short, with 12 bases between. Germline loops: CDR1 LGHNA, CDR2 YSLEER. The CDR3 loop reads CASSQDLTVPGYTF. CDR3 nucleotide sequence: TGCGCCAGCAGCCAAGATCTGACAGTGCCTGGCTACACCTTC.

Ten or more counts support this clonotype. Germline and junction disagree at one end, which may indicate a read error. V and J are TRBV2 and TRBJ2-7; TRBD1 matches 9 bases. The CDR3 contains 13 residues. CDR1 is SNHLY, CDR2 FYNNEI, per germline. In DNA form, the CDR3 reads TGTGCCAGCAGTGCTGAAAGAGGGACAGGGCCCCACTTC. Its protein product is CASSAERGTGPHF.